These 15 T cell receptor beta chains were all obtained from the same sample, sequenced in a study of shared T cell receptors in the human thymus. Clones were sequenced by immunoSEQ multiplex PCR, and TCRdb holds only the in-frame ones, with some missing. The sample lists about 660,000 clones, 85% to 90% occurring once. This sample also belongs to another study, concerning human thymus T cells.

Specimen: thymocytes. These receptors all stem from a boy under two years old with a congenital heart defect.

J is TRBJ2-7 and V is TRBV19; TRBD2 matches at 11 bases. Unmatched junction bases numbered 6, after V lost 3 bases and J lost 5 bases. Germline V gene sequence: CDR1 LNHDA, CDR2 SQIVND (reference sequence). The CDR3 totals 15 residues. The CDR3 nucleotides read TGTGCCAGTAGTATTGTGGGACTAGCGGTCGACGAGCAGTACTTC. This sequence encodes CASSIVGLAVDEQYF.

The chain links TRBV19 to TRBJ1-1; 7 bases fit TRBD1. This CDR3 is 15 amino acids long. Germline V gene data show CDR1 as LNHDA and CDR2 as SQIVND (reference sequence). The V gene end was trimmed by 7 bases and the J gene end by 0 bases; junction bases not matched to a gene: 8. The CDR3 reads CASTRTGFMNTEAFF. DNA for the CDR3: TGTGCCAGTACTAGGACAGGTTTTATGAACACTGAAGCTTTCTTT.

V is TRBV4-3 and J is TRBJ2-5, with D possibly TRBD1 on 5 matching bases. The germline V and J ends were trimmed by 0 bases and 1 base, with 9 bases remaining between them. CDR3 length: 15 amino acids. CDR1 and CDR2 (germline): LGHNA, YSLEER. CDR3 sequence: CASSQEGRIQETQYF. For the CDR3, the DNA is TGCGCCAGCAGCCAAGAGGGGCGGATCCAAGAGACCCAGTACTTC.

V usage is TRBV7-2 and J usage is TRBJ2-5, with 7 bases lining up with TRBD1. This CDR3 has 16 amino acids. Germline V gene sequence: CDR1 SGHTA, CDR2 FQGNSA. Unmatched junction bases numbered 12, after V lost 1 base and J lost 7 bases. The CDR3 DNA is TGTGCCAGCAGCTTAGTGGACAGGATTCGAAAAGGGACCCAGTACTTC. Amino acids: CASSLVDRIRKGTQYF.

The chain recombines TRBV5-3 with TRBJ2-3; 8 bases fit TRBD2. TRBV5-3 is classed as an ORF, of uncertain function. There are 18 residues in the CDR3. V shed 4 bases and J 1 base; nucleotides not matched to a gene: 14. CDR3 residues: CARSTVGRAGIRTDTQYF. CDR3 sequence (DNA): TGTGCCAGAAGCACGGTCGGGAGGGCCGGTATCCGCACAGATACGCAGTATTTT.

This clone was found a few times. In DNA, the CDR3 is TGTGCCAGCAGCTTAGGGGGCCAGGGGAAGTACTATGGCTACACCTTC. This gives the protein CASSLGGQGKYYGYTF. V and J are TRBV7-9 and TRBJ1-2; tentative D call: TRBD1 (6 bases). CDR1 and CDR2 from the germline V gene are SEHNR and FQNEAQ (reference sequence). The CDR3 runs 16 residues. Between the trimmed V and J ends, which lost 1 base and 3 bases, there was a span of 15 bases.

The chain employs TRBV27 and TRBJ2-7; 7 nucleotides line up with TRBD1. J gave up 0 bases and V 6 bases, and 8 bases lay outside the gene matches. This CDR3 spans 15 amino acids. Germline V lookup: CDR1 MNHEY, CDR2 SMNVEV (reference sequence). CDR3 bases: TGTGCCAGCAGCCGCCGGGACAGACTCTCCTACGAGCAGTACTTC. This sequence encodes CASSRRDRLSYEQYF.

The chain employs TRBV7-9 and TRBJ2-5, with 9 bases matching TRBD1. CDR1 and CDR2 (germline): SEHNR, FQNEAQ (reference sequence). The CDR3 covers 17 residues. The ends lost 5 bases at V and 4 bases at J; junction bases unmatched: 14. In nucleotides, the CDR3 is TGTGCCAGCAGCCAATACCGGGACAGGGTTTGGGGAGAGACCCAGTACTTC. Translating it yields CASSQYRDRVWGETQYF.

The chain is built from TRBV21-1 and TRBJ2-7; TRBD1 is taken as the D call from the table, unchecked against the DNA. TRBV21-1 has pseudogene status. This CDR3 has 12 residues. DNA of the CDR3: TGTGCCAGTAAGGGGGCCATCTACGAGCAGTACTTC. Amino acids: CASKGAIYEQYF.

The chain recombines TRBV19 with TRBJ1-5; 7 bases are a match to TRBD1. The CDR3 contains 19 residues. Per germline, CDR1 LNHDA and CDR2 SQIVND (reference sequence). With V trimmed by 7 bases and J by 5 bases, 23 bases remained unmatched. The CDR3 protein is CASNGRYRDRVGRDQPQHF. The CDR3 DNA sequence: TGTGCCAGTAACGGGCGTTACCGGGACAGAGTAGGGAGAGATCAGCCCCAGCATTTT. The full variable domain, completed using reference TRBV19 and TRBJ1-5, is DGGITQSPKYLFRKEGQNVTLSCEQNLNHDAMYWYRQDPGQGLRLIYYSQIVNDFQKGDIAEGYSVSREKKESFPLTVTSAQKNPTAFYLCASNGRYRDRVGRDQPQHFGDGTRLSIL.

The V call is TRBV5-4, the J call TRBJ2-6, with 8 nucleotides matching TRBD2. Germline V gene sequence: CDR1 SGHNT, CDR2 YYREEE (reference sequence). V lost 4 bases to trimming and J lost 0 bases; unmatched junction nucleotides: 6. This CDR3 is built from 17 residues. The CDR3 bases are TGTGCCAGCAGCGACCTAGCGGGCCTCTCTGGGGCCAACGTCCTGACTTTC. It yields the protein CASSDLAGLSGANVLTF.

The chain employs TRBV27 and TRBJ1-1; unclear D gene. The CDR3 is 14 amino acids. CDR1 MNHEY and CDR2 SMNVEV come from the germline V gene (reference sequence). Trimming removed 2 bases at V and 0 bases at J, with 7 bases between. The CDR3 reads CASSLGPMNTEAFF. In DNA form, the CDR3 reads TGTGCCAGCAGTTTAGGGCCGATGAACACTGAAGCTTTCTTT.

This chain joins TRBV28 and TRBJ1-1, with 9 positions matching TRBD1. V shed 5 bases, J shed 1 base, and the junction held 5 bases outside the gene matches. CDR3 length: 15 residues. The germline V gene encodes CDR1 MDHEN and CDR2 SYDVKM. In DNA, the CDR3 is TGTGCCAGCAGTCCTATACAGGGGGCGAACACTGAAGCTTTCTTT. It is translated as CASSPIQGANTEAFF.

The chain uses TRBV4-3 and TRBJ2-1; 9 nucleotides agree with TRBD1. The CDR3 totals 15 residues. Germline CDR1 LGHNA, CDR2 YSLEER. V lost 0 bases to trimming and J lost 5 bases; unmatched junction nucleotides: 2. CDR3 amino acids: CASSQDGTGNNEQFF. The CDR3 nucleotides read TGCGCCAGCAGCCAAGATGGGACAGGGAACAATGAGCAGTTCTTC.

The J gene is TRBJ2-1, the V gene TRBV4-3; TRBD2 matches at 9 bases. The V gene's germline CDR1 is LGHNA and CDR2 YSLEER. The V and J ends lost 0 bases and 2 bases, in that order; junction bases with no gene match: 2. This CDR3 region has 16 residues. CDR3 protein: CASSQDAGGPYNEQFF. The CDR3 nucleotides read TGCGCCAGCAGCCAAGACGCGGGAGGGCCCTACAATGAGCAGTTCTTC.